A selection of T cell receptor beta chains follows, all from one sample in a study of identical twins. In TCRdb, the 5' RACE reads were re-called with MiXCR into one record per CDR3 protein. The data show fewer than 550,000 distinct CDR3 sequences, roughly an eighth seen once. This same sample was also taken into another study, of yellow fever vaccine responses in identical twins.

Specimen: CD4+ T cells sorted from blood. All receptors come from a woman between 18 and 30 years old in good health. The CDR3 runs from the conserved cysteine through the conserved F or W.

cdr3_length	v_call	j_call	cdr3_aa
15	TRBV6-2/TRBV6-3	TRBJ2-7	CASSPGTGEYYEQYF
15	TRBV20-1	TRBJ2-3	CSATTGTSNYDTQYF
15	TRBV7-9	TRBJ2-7	CASSLRSGGRDEQYF
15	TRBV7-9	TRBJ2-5	CASSLQLYSEETQYF
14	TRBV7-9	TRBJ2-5	CASSLASTEETQYF
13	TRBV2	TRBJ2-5	CASSGDLQETQYF
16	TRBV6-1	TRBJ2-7	CASRLNPGQGLNEQYF
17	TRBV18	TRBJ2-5	CASSPKKQGSPQETQYF
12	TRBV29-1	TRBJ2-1	CSVAGGGDEQFF
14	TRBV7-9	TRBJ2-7	CASSQAGVFHEQYF
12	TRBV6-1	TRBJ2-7	CASTGLSYEQYF
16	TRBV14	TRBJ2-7	CASSRLGLAGPYEQYF
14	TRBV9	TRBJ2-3	CASSVAGSSAAQYF
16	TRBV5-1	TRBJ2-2	CASSPVGQGRTGELFF
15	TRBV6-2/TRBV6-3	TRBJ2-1	CASSYFQSSYNEQFF
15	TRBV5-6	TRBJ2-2	CASSDGTLYTGELFF
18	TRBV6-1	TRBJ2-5	CASSESLPFRTGEETQYF
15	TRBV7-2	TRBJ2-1	CASTVRASGYNEQFF
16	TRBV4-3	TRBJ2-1	CASSQDRLAGHNEQFF
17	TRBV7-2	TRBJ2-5	CASSLVLFGGDWETQYF
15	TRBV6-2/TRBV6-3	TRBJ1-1	CASSDTRTENTEAFF
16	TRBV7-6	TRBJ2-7	CASSPGTSGDIYEQYF
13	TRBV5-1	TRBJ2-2	CASSLGYTGELFF
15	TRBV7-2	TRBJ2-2	CASSELGGYTGELFF